The 12 T cell receptor beta chains in this list originate from one sample, sequenced in a study of cytomegalovirus exposure and HLA in healthy donors. Use of 60 Vbeta and 13 Jbeta primers characterized the PCR. This table comes from immunoSEQ multiplex PCR, and its TCRdb copy is limited to in-frame clones, with some not included. The sample shows about 94,000 clones, over 50% of them seen only once. Sequenced material: PBMCs. The receptors come from a young man in good health and CMV-seronegative.

The V and J genes are TRBV9 and TRBJ1-3; 7 positions agree with TRBD1. Losses at the gene ends were 0 bases for V and 2 bases for J; bases not matched to a gene: 2. Germline V gene sequence: CDR1 SGDLS, CDR2 YYNGEE. This CDR3 spans 15 amino acids. CDR3 DNA: TGTGCCAGCAGCGTAGGCAGGGGGACTGGAAACACCATATATTTT. Residues: CASSVGRGTGNTIYF.

The J gene is TRBJ1-1, the V gene TRBV6-5; no firm D call. Germline CDR1 reads MNHEY; CDR2 reads SVGAGI. The V gene lost 1 base and the J gene lost 1 base, with 7 bases spanning the gap. The CDR3 extends over 14 amino acids. The CDR3 sequence is CASSYFGENTEAFF. CDR3 sequence (DNA): TGTGCCAGCAGTTACTTCGGAGAGAACACTGAAGCTTTCTTT.

This chain uses TRBV14 with TRBJ2-5; a possible D gene is TRBD1 (7 bases). The closer fit of TRBJ2-7 to the DNA end suggests the J call may be wrong. The CDR3 consists of 16 residues. The germline CDR1 and CDR2 sequences are SGHDN and FVKESK. This CDR3 reads CASSQDGGTAYYEQYF. The CDR3 DNA follows: TGTGCCAGCAGCCAAGATGGAGGGACAGCTTACTACGAGCAGTACTTC.

The rearrangement links TRBV6-4 to TRBJ2-1, with a weak D call TRBD2 (7 bases). Trimming removed 3 bases at V and 1 base at J, with 10 bases between. The germline gives CDR1 MRHNA, CDR2 SNTAGT. The CDR3 is 15 amino acids. The CDR3 nucleotides read TGTGCCAGCAGTGAACAGGGAGGGTCCTACAATGAGCAGTTCTTC. It specifies CASSEQGGSYNEQFF.

This clone has a single count. The chain couples TRBV7-8 to TRBJ2-1; TRBD2 aligns across 8 bases. The V segment lost 1 base and the J segment 4 bases; nucleotides outside the gene matches: 9. This CDR3 comprises 17 residues. CDR1 SGHVS and CDR2 FQNEAQ come from the germline V gene. DNA of the CDR3: TGTGCCAGCAGCTTAGGTCGTCGGGGGGGCCCTTACAATGAGCAGTTCTTC. Protein: CASSLGRRGGPYNEQFF.

CDR3 in amino acids: CASSILGAVGATEAFF. Here the CDR3 DNA reads TGTGCCAGTAGTATACTGGGGGCGGTGGGGGCCACTGAAGCTTTCTTT. The V gene is TRBV19, the J gene TRBJ1-1; possible D gene TRBD1, 6 bases. This CDR3 is 16 amino acids long. The V and J ends lost 2 bases and 4 bases respectively, with 17 bases between them. CDR1 LNHDA and CDR2 SQIVND come from the germline V gene (reference sequence).

This clone was counted a few times. The J gene is TRBJ2-2, the V gene TRBV19, with D perhaps TRBD2 (5 bases). Germline V gives CDR1 LNHDA, CDR2 SQIVND (reference sequence). There are 12 residues in the CDR3. The CDR3 nucleotides are TGTGCAGTACGGGGAGTCTCCGGGGAGCTGTTTTTT. This codes for CAVRGVSGELFF.

This chain links TRBV6-1 with TRBJ1-2, with 9 bases matching TRBD1. CDR3 length: 13 residues. Germline V lookup: CDR1 MNHNS, CDR2 SASEGT. V was clipped by 8 bases and J by 7 bases; unmatched bases: 8. CDR3: CASEQGADCGYTF. CDR3 coding DNA: TGTGCCAGCGAACAGGGGGCGGACTGTGGCTACACCTTC.

This clone has a handful of counts. CDR3 sequence (DNA): TGTGCCAGCAGTTACGCCGGAGGGACAGGGGGCGAGGGCTACACCTTC. It yields the protein CASSYAGGTGGEGYTF. The chain is built from TRBV28 and TRBJ1-2; TRBD1 matches 12 bases. The CDR3 contains 16 residues. V lost 4 bases to trimming and J lost 8 bases; unmatched junction nucleotides: 11. The germline CDR1 and CDR2 sequences are MDHEN and SYDVKM.

V is TRBV21-1 and J is TRBJ2-7; the D call TRBD2 from the table was never checked on the DNA. TRBV21-1 is tagged as a pseudogene. The CDR3 is made up of 15 amino acids. CDR3 sequence: CASSPVAWVPGEQYF. The CDR3 coding sequence is TGTGCCAGCAGCCCAGTAGCCTGGGTACCGGGTGAGCAGTACTTC.

This clone was counted only a few times. The chain recombines TRBV10-3 with TRBJ2-7, with 9 bases lining up with TRBD1. V gave up 10 bases and J gave up 4 bases; unmatched junction bases: 11. CDR3 length: 14 residues. Germline V gene lookup returns CDR1 ENHRY and CDR2 SYGVKD. Here the CDR3 reads CATGPGQGVYEQYF. The CDR3 bases are TGTGCCACCGGACCGGGACAGGGCGTATACGAGCAGTACTTC.

The rearrangement joins TRBV11-2 to TRBJ2-7; 12 nucleotides agree with TRBD1. V shed 6 bases, J shed 1 base, and the junction held 1 base outside the gene matches. The CDR3 has 14 residues. The V gene's germline CDR1 is SGHAT and CDR2 FQNNGV. DNA of the CDR3: TGTGCCAGCAGGGGACAGGGGGCATCCTACGAGCAGTACTTC. Translating gives CASRGQGASYEQYF.